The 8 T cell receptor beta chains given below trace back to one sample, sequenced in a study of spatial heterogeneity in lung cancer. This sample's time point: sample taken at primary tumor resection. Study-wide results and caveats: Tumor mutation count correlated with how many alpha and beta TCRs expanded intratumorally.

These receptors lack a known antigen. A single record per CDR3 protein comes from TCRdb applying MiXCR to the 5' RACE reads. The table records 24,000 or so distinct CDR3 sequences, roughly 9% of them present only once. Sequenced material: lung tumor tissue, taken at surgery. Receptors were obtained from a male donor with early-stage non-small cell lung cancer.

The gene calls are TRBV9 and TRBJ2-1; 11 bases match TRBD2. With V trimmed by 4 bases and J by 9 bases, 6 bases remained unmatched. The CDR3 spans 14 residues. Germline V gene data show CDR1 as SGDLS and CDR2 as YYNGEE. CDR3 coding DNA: TGTGCCAGCAGCTTACGACTAGCGGGGAGTGAGCAGTTCTTC. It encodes CASSLRLAGSEQFF. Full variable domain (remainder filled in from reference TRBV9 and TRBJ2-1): DSGVTQTPKHLITATGQRVTLRCSPRSGDLSVYWYQQSLDQGLQFLIQYYNGEERAKGNILERFSAQQFPDLHSELNLSSLELGDSALYFCASSLRLAGSEQFFGPGTRLTVL.

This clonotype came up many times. The CDR3 sequence: CSGPGENGYTF. The CDR3 DNA reads as TGCAGTGGGCCAGGGGAGAATGGCTACACCTTC. The rearrangement links TRBV20-1 to TRBJ1-2; weak D call: TRBD1 (6 bases). The CDR3 length is 11 residues. Trimming stripped 7 bases from V and 6 bases from J, with 12 bases between. CDR1 is DFQATT, CDR2 SNEGSKA, per germline (reference sequence).

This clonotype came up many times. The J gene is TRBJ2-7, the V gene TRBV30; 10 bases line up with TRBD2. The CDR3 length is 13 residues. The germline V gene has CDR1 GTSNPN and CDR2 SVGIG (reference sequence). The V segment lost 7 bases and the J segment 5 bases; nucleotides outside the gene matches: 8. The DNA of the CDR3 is TGTGCCTCCGAAACGGGACTAGCGAACGAGCAGTACTTC. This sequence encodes CASETGLANEQYF.

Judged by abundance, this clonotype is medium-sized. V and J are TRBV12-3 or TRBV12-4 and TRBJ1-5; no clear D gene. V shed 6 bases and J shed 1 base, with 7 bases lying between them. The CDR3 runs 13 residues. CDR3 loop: CASRGISNQPQHF. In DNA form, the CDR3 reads TGTGCCAGCAGGGGTATAAGCAATCAGCCCCAGCATTTT.

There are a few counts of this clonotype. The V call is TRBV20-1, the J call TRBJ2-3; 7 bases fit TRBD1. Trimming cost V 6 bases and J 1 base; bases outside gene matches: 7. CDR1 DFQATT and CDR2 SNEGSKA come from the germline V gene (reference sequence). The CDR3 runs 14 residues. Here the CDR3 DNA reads TGCAGTGCCGAAGCCGGGACAGGCACAGATACGCAGTATTTT. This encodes CSAEAGTGTDTQYF.

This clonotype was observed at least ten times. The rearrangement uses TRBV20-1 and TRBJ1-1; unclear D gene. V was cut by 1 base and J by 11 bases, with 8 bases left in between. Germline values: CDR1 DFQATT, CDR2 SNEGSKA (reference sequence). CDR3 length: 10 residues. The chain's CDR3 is CSARGMVAFF. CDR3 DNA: TGCAGTGCTAGAGGAATGGTGGCTTTCTTT.

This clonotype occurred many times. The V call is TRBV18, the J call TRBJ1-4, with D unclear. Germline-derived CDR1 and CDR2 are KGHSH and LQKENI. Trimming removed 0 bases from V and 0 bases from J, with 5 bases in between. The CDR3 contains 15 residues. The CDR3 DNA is TGTGCCAGCTCACCACCCCGGACAACTAATGAAAAACTGTTTTTT. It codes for CASSPPRTTNEKLFF.

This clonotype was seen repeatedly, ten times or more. The DNA for the CDR3 is TGTGCCGTGGGGGGCTATAACACCGGGGAGCTGTTTTTT. Its translation: CAVGGYNTGELFF. The gene calls are TRBV19 and TRBJ2-2; D is possibly TRBD1 or TRBD2 (6 bases each). Between the trimmed V and J ends, which lost 11 bases and 2 bases, there was a span of 12 bases. Germline V gene data show CDR1 as LNHDA and CDR2 as SQIVND (reference sequence). The length of the CDR3 is 13 residues.